The clone carrying this TCR beta chain was seen only a few times. Some clones are missing from TCRdb's copy, which holds only in-frame ones; the method was immunoSEQ multiplex PCR. The sample shows roughly 99,000 clones, approximately 84% of them seen only once. These data originate in a study of blood T cell repertoires in COVID-19. Sequenced input: peripheral blood. The receptor was derived from a woman of 80 years or more with acute or convalescent COVID-19.

The CDR3 coding sequence is TGTGCCAGCAGAAAAAGACAGACTGAAGCTTTCTTT. Translation gives CASRKRQTEAFF. The chain recombines TRBV6-5 with TRBJ1-1, with D perhaps matching TRBD1 (5 bases). Germline V gives CDR1 MNHEY, CDR2 SVGAGI. Trimming stripped 6 bases from V and 5 bases from J, with 10 bases between. CDR3 size: 12 residues.